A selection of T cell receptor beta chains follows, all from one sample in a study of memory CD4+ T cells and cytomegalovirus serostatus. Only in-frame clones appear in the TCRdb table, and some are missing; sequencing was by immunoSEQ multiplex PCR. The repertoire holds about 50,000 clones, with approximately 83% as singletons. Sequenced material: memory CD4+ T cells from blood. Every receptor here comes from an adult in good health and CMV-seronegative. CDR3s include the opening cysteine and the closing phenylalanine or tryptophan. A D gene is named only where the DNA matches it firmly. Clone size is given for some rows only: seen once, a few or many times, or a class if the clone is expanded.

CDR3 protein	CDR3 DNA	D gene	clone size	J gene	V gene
CASSFQSGTGELFF	TGTGCCAGCAGCTTTCAATCGGGCACCGGGGAGCTGTTTTTT	NA	NA	TRBJ2-2	TRBV7-2
CASSLSGTTNEKLFF	TGCGCCAGCAGCTTGTCGGGAACAACTAATGAAAAACTGTTTTTT	NA	NA	TRBJ1-4	TRBV5-1
CASSLETGVGETQYF	TGTGCCAGCAGCTTAGAAACAGGGGTGGGAGAGACCCAGTACTTC	TRBD1	NA	TRBJ2-5	TRBV7-8
CASSRDRGKAFF	TGTGCCAGCAGCAGGGACAGGGGGAAAGCTTTCTTT	TRBD1	few	TRBJ1-1	TRBV28
CASSPPSSIYEQYF	TGTGCCAGCTCACCACCGTCGTCTATCTACGAGCAGTACTTC	NA	NA	TRBJ2-7	TRBV18
CASSAHGNTEAFF	TGTGCCAGCAGCGCACACGGGAACACTGAAGCTTTCTTT	NA	NA	TRBJ1-1	TRBV7-9
CAIVQGSTEAFF	TGTGCCATTGTACAGGGCTCGACTGAAGCTTTCTTT	NA	once	TRBJ1-1	TRBV30
CASSSTTGGPWNTEAFF	TGTGCCAGCAGCTCAACTACAGGGGGTCCGTGGAACACTGAAGCTTTCTTT	TRBD1	once	TRBJ1-1	TRBV7-3
CAISAVEGGSYEQYF	TGTGCCATCAGTGCAGTAGAGGGCGGGTCCTACGAGCAGTACTTC	NA	NA	TRBJ2-7	TRBV10-3
CAISGEGNGYTF	TGTGCCATCAGTGGAGAAGGGAATGGCTACACCTTC	NA	few	TRBJ1-2	TRBV10-3
CAISAGTYEQYF	TGTGCCATCAGTGCGGGGACCTACGAGCAGTACTTC	NA	NA	TRBJ2-7	TRBV10-3
CASSYPGNQPQHF	TGTGCCAGCAGTTACCCGGGCAATCAGCCCCAGCATTTT	NA	NA	TRBJ1-5	TRBV6-6